This T cell receptor (beta chain) is drawn from a study of beta chain features in type 1 diabetes. Study context: In all, 107,917,701 sorted cells from all samples were analyzed.

Germline assignment: CDR1 SGHTA and CDR2 FQGNSA. V was cut by 3 bases and J by 6 bases, with 11 bases left in between. The CDR3 is made up of 13 amino acids. Of the isolated RNA, all was reverse transcribed, and so the sequenced material was expressed TCRB transcripts. Naive, central memory and regulatory T cell samples yielded about 4 million reads on average. Sequenced by immunoSEQ multiplex PCR; TCRdb stores in-frame clones only, minus some. The sample records under 850,000 clones, 13% being singletons. A heparinised blood draw that averaged approximately 120 mL was obtained once from each donor. Of note for this clone: What it binds is unknown.

Findings of the study overall: Unsettled here was the matter of whether HLA type influences TCRB rearrangement. Researchers report that Type 1 diabetes patients had moderately but significantly shorter TCRB CDR3s across all four CD4+ subsets.

This rearrangement joins TRBV7-2 to TRBJ1-2; possible D gene TRBD1, 6 bases. This TCR was sampled from a man aged 18 to 35 with type 1 diabetes. The sample was naive CD4+ T cells from blood. The DNA of the CDR3 is TGTGCCAGCAGCTTTACTTCAGGGGATGGCTACACCTTC. Translation: CASSFTSGDGYTF.